This T cell receptor beta chain was recovered during a study of T cell changes during pregnancy in multiple sclerosis. V shed 4 bases and J shed 0 bases, with 11 bases lying between them. This CDR3 comprises 15 residues. The germline V gene has CDR1 SEHNR and CDR2 FQNEAQ (reference sequence). Repertoires were generated with immunoSEQ multiplex PCR, while TCRdb's copy carries only in-frame clones and drops some. The sample consists of just over 20,000 clones, approximately 90% of them appearing once. The chain has TRBV7-9 and TRBJ2-3, with D perhaps matching TRBD1 (6 bases). The source material was CD8+ T cells from peripheral blood mononuclear cells, sampled in the second trimester of pregnancy. The sequence came from a female donor in good health, enrolled as a control in a pregnancy study. The CDR3 DNA reads as TGTGCCAGCAGCTATACAGGGTATAGCACAGATACGCAGTATTTT. This encodes CASSYTGYSTDTQYF.